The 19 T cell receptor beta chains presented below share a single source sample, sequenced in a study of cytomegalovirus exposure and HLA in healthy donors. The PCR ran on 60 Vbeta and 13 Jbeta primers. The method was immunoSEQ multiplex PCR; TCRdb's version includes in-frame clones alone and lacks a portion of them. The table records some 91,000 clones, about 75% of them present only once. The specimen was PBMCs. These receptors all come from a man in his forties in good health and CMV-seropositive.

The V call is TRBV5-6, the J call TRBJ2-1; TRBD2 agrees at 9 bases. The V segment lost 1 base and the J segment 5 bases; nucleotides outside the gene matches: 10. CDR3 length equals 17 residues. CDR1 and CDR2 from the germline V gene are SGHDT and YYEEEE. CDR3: CASSLPQRGAHNNEQFF. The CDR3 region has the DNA TGTGCCAGCAGCTTGCCCCAGCGGGGGGCCCACAACAATGAGCAGTTCTTC.

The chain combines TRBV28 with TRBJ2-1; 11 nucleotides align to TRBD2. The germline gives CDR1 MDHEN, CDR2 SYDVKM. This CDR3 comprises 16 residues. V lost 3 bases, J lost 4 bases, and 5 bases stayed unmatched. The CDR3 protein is CASSLPSGRTYNEQFF. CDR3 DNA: TGTGCCAGCAGTTTGCCTAGCGGGAGGACTTACAATGAGCAGTTCTTC.

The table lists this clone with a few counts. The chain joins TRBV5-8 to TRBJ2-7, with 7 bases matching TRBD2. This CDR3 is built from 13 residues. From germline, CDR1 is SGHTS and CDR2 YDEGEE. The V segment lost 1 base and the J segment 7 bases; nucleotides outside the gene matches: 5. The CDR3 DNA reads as TGTGCCAGCAGCTTGAGTCTAGCGGATGAGCAGTACTTC. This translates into CASSLSLADEQYF.

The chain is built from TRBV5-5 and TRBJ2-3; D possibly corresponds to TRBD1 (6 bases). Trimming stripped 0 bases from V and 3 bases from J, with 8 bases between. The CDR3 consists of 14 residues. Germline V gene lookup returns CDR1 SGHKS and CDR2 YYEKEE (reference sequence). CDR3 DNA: TGTGCCAGCAGCTTGGGGGGACAAACAGATACGCAGTATTTT. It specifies CASSLGGQTDTQYF.

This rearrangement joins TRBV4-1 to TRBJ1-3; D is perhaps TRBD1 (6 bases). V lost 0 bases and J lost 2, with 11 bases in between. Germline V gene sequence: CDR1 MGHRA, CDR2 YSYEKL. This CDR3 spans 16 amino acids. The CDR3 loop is CASSQDWGGAGNTIYF. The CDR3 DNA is TGCGCCAGCAGCCAAGATTGGGGGGGCGCTGGAAACACCATATATTTT.

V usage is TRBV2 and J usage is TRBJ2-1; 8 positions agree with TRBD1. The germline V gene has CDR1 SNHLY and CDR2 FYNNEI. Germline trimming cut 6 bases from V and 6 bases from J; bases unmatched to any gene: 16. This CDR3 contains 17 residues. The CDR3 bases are TGTGCCAGCAGAGGCAGCAGGGGGCCCACCCTACGCAATGAGCAGTTCTTC. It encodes CASRGSRGPTLRNEQFF.

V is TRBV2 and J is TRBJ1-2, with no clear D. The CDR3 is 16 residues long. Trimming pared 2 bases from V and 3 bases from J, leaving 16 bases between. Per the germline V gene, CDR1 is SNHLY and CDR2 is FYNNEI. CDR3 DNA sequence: TGTGCCAGCAGTGAACAGACGGCCAACAGCCACTATGGCTACACCTTC. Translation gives CASSEQTANSHYGYTF. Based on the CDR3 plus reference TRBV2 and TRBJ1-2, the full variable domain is EPEVTQTPSHQVTQMGQEVILRCVPISNHLYFYWYRQILGQKVEFLVSFYNNEISEKSEIFDDQFSVERPDGSNFTLKIRSTKLEDSAMYFCASSEQTANSHYGYTFGSGTRLTVV.

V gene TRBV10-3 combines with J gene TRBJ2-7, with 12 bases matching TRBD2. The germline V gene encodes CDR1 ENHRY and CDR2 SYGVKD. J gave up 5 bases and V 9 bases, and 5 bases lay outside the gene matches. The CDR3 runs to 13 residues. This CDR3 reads CAITSGGPHEQYF. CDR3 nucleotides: TGTGCCATTACTAGCGGGGGGCCCCACGAGCAGTACTTC.

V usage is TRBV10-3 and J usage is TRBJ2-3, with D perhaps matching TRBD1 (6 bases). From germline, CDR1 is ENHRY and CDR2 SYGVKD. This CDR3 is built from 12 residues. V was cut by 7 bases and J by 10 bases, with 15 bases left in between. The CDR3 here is CAITTEGVPQYF. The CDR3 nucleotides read TGTGCCATCACTACCGAGGGGGTGCCGCAGTATTTT.

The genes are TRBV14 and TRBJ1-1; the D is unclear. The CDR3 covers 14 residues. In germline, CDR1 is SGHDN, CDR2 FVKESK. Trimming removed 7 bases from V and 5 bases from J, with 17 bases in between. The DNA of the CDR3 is TGTGCCAGCACCTTAGTCGGGGTGGGGACTGAAGCTTTCTTT. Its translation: CASTLVGVGTEAFF. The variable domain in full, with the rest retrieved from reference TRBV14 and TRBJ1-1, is EAGVTQFPSHSVIEKGQTVTLRCDPISGHDNLYWYRRVMGKEIKFLLHFVKESKQDESGMPNNRFLAERTGGTYSTLKVQPAELEDSGVYFCASTLVGVGTEAFFGQGTRLTVV.

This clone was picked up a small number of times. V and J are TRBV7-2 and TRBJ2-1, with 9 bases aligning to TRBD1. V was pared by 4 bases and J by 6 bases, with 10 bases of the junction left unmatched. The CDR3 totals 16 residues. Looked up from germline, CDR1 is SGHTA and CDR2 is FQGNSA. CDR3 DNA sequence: TGTGCCAGCAGCTCAGTCCCGGGACAGGGAACCAATGAGCAGTTCTTC. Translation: CASSSVPGQGTNEQFF.

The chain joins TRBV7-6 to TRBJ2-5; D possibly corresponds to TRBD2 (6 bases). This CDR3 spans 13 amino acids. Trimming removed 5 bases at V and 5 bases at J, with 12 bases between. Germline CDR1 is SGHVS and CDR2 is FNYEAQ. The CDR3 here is CASSRLAGETQYF. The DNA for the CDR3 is TGTGCCAGCAGCAGACTCGCGGGGGAGACCCAGTACTTC.

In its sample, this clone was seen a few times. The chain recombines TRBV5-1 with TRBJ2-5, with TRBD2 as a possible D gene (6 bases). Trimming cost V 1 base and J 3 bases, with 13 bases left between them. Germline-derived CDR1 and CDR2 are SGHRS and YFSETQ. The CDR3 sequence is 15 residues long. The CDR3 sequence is CASSLFGGGEETQYF. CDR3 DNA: TGCGCCAGCAGCTTGTTCGGGGGTGGAGAAGAGACCCAGTACTTC.

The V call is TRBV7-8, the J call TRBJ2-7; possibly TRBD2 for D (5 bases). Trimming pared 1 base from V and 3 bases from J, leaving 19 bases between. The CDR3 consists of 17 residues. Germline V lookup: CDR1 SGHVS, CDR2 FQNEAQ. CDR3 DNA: TGTGCCAGCAGCTTAGTAAGAGGGCCCTCCAGGAACTACGAGCAGTACTTC. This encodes CASSLVRGPSRNYEQYF. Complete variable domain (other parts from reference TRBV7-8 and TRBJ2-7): GAGVSQSPRYKVAKRGQDVALRCDPISGHVSLFWYQQALGQGPEFLTYFQNEAQLDKSGLPSDRFFAERPEGSVSTLKIQRTQQEDSAVYLCASSLVRGPSRNYEQYFGPGTRLTVT.

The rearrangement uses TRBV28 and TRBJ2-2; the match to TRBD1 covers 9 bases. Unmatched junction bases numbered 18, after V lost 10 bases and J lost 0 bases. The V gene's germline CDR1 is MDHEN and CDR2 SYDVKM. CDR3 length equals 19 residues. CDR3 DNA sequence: TGTGCCACCCTAACGTGGACAGGGGCCTCTCTCGCGAACACCGGGGAGCTGTTTTTT. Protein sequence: CATLTWTGASLANTGELFF.

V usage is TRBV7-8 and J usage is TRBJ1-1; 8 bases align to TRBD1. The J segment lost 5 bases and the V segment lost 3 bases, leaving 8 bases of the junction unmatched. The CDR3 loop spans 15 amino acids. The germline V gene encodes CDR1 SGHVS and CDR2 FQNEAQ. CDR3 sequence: CASSFLGQVGTEAFF. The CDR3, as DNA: TGTGCCAGCAGCTTCCTGGGACAGGTGGGGACTGAAGCTTTCTTT.

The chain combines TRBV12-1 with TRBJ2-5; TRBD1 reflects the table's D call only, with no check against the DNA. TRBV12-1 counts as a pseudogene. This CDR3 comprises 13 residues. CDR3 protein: CAPHRHASETQYF. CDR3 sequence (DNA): TGTGCCCCACATCGCCACGCCTCAGAGACCCAGTACTTC.

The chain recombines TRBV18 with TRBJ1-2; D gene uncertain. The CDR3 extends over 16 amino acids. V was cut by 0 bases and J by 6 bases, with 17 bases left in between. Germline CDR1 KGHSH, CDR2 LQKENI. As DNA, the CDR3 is TGTGCCAGCTCACCACCGATGGCGGCGTCAAGGAATGGCTACACCTTC. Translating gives CASSPPMAASRNGYTF.

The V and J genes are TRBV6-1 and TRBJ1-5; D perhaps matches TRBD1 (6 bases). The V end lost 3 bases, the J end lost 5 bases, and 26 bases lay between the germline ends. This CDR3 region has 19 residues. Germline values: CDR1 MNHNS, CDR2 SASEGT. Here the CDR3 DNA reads TGTGCCAGCAGTGAGCAAGGCGTATACGGGACACTTTCGGATCAGCCCCAGCATTTT. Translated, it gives CASSEQGVYGTLSDQPQHF.